The text below deals with one T cell receptor beta chain. Its antigen is still unknown. There are no base qualities to consult, and no much larger clone falls within one base. These data are taken from a study of T cell repertoires in cytomegalovirus infection (dated by TCRdb to between 2018 and 2020). Context from the whole study: The peptide stimulations were aimed at well-studied HLA-B-restricted epitopes as well as recently identified HLA-C-restricted CMV epitopes, whose presentation resists viral immunomodulation. Donor HLA type was relevant to the analysis, because carriage of CMV infection together with the matching HLA type was indicated by public TCR beta signatures.

What the authors observed across the whole study: Carriers of CMV infection plus the relevant HLA type were discriminated by the cumulative frequency of public TCR beta family members in the study cohort and in an independent roughly 400-donor cohort. In the ex vivo response, HLA-C-restricted CMV-specific TCR beta clonotypes were dominant, and in two of eight donors the single most frequent clonotype came from this HLA-C-restricted group.

Instrument on record: Illumina HiSeq 1500. TCRdb reran the public reads through fastp at Q25 and MiXCR, keeping productive beta chains. Records with the same CDR3 protein are collapsed into one entry carrying the most frequent genes and DNA. The sample profile shows approximately 990,000 distinct CDR3 sequences; more than 25% of them were found once. Together, the top ten hold around 15% of the sample. The treatment or condition label for this specimen denotes: in vitro stimulation with specific CMV peptide epitopes to enrich CMV-specific T cells. Sequences MGHRA (CDR1) and YSYEKL (CDR2) are obtained from the germline V gene. Spanning cysteine to phenylalanine, the CDR3 consists of 15 amino acids. Only the CDR3 DNA is retained, 45 bases long and in frame from the first base. V is pared back by 0 bases and J by 8 bases, with 14 bases lying between the germline termini.

The source of this sequence is a human donor in good health (CMV status not recorded). Some clones in this sample may be carry-over from other donors' samples. Rearrangement joined TRBV4-1 to TRBJ2-1, with the D gene not clear enough to name. Sequences were derived from cultured CD8+ T cells from PBMCs, sampled from culture after CMV antigen stimulation. The CDR3 loop reads CASSQEGNPHDEQFF. The bases are TGCGCCAGCAGCCAAGAAGGCAACCCTCACGATGAGCAGTTCTTC.